This T cell receptor beta chain was obtained from a study of shared clonotypes between healthy human individuals. Study-level information: Researchers drew samples from two women and a few men aged 18 to 49. Study-wide findings and caveats: Unshared clonotypes carried lower generation probabilities than those common to all four donors.

Those who donated were healthy HIV-negative adults, with no recent acute infections or vaccinations reported. Using immunoSEQ multiplex PCR, the repertoire was profiled, and TCRdb retains in-frame clones only, with some absent. Among over 400,000 clones listed, roughly 95% were seen once. Worth noting for this clone: Its matching antigen is unknown.

The clonotype originates from a woman in her thirties in good health. Sequencing was performed on naive CD4+ T cells sorted from blood. Subset given: CD45RA+ positively selected.

CDR3 bases: TGTGCCAGCAGCTTAGCGGGGGGCTATAGCTATGGCTACACCTTC. Its protein is CASSLAGGYSYGYTF. The rearrangement uses TRBV7-9 and TRBJ1-2; D may be TRBD1 (6 bases). Germline CDR1 SEHNR, CDR2 FQNEAQ (reference sequence). Trimming stripped 0 bases from V and 4 bases from J, with 12 bases between. This CDR3 has 15 amino acids.